The 7 T cell receptor beta chains in this list originate from one sample, sequenced in a study of sequential checkpoint blockade in melanoma. Documented treatment: randomized to nivolumab then ipilimumab (arm A) or the reverse (arm B). Measured with immunoSEQ multiplex PCR; TCRdb has only the in-frame clones, and not every one. Of about 18,000 clones in the sample, 60% to 75% are singletons; the top ten hold around 5%. The material sequenced was tumor tissue (inferred from file names), taken from a patient given nivolumab and ipilimumab in sequence. These receptors were obtained from a human donor with melanoma.

This rearrangement joins TRBV15 to TRBJ1-1; TRBD1 matches 8 bases. Germline V gene lookup returns CDR1 LNHNV and CDR2 YYDKDF (reference sequence). V shed 5 bases and J 6 bases; nucleotides not matched to a gene: 8. The length of the CDR3 is 14 residues. This chain's CDR3 is CATSADRGSPEAFF. Written as DNA, the CDR3 is TGTGCCACCAGCGCAGACAGGGGTTCCCCTGAAGCTTTCTTT.

V is TRBV19 and J is TRBJ2-7; D remains ambiguous. The germline CDR1 and CDR2 sequences are LNHDA and SQIVND (reference sequence). The CDR3 length is 12 residues. Trimming pared 5 bases from V and 2 bases from J, leaving 7 bases between. The DNA for the CDR3 is TGTGCCAGTAGTCACGAGCCCTACGAGCAGTACTTC. Translating it yields CASSHEPYEQYF.

The chain recombines TRBV19 with TRBJ1-1; D is possibly TRBD1 (6 bases). Trimming cost V 2 bases and J 0 bases, with 16 bases left between them. This CDR3 region has 17 residues. Per germline, CDR1 LNHDA and CDR2 SQIVND (reference sequence). In DNA, the CDR3 is TGTGCCAGTAGTATAAGGGACACACACTTGATGAACACTGAAGCTTTCTTT. Translating it yields CASSIRDTHLMNTEAFF. The variable domain in full, with the rest retrieved from reference TRBV19 and TRBJ1-1, is DGGITQSPKYLFRKEGQNVTLSCEQNLNHDAMYWYRQDPGQGLRLIYYSQIVNDFQKGDIAEGYSVSREKKESFPLTVTSAQKNPTAFYLCASSIRDTHLMNTEAFFGQGTRLTVV.

The chain links TRBV9 to TRBJ2-6; D is ambiguous. The CDR3 contains 14 residues. Germline CDR1 and CDR2: SGDLS and YYNGEE. V was clipped by 2 bases and J by 1 base, with 4 bases between them. The CDR3 DNA reads as TGTGCCAGCAGCGTGAGATCTGGGGCCAACGTCCTGACTTTC. It translates to CASSVRSGANVLTF.

This clone came up a few times. The chain links TRBV28 to TRBJ1-2; possibly TRBD1 for D (5 bases). The germline CDR1 and CDR2 sequences are MDHEN and SYDVKM. The V end was cut by 5 bases, the J end by 4 bases, with 20 bases between. The CDR3 spans 16 residues. Here the CDR3 reads CASSTPADSLIYGYTF. CDR3 in DNA: TGTGCCAGCAGTACYCCCGCAGACAGCCTAATCTATGGCTACACCTTC.

The chain employs TRBV19 and TRBJ2-2; either TRBD1 or TRBD2 may fit D (5 bases each). The germline gives CDR1 LNHDA, CDR2 SQIVND (reference sequence). The CDR3 covers 15 residues. V was clipped by 7 bases and J by 0 bases, with 12 bases between them. In nucleotides, the CDR3 is TGTGCCAGTATGTATCGGGGCGCGAACACCGGGGAGCTGTTTTTT. Amino acids: CASMYRGANTGELFF.

The V gene is TRBV7-6, the J gene TRBJ1-2; possibly TRBD1 for D (5 bases). The ends were cut back, 5 bases at V and 4 bases at J, with 14 bases in the middle. Germline loops: CDR1 SGHVS, CDR2 FNYEAQ. This CDR3 comprises 14 residues. CDR3 in amino acids: CASSPKTALYGYTF. CDR3 in DNA: TGTGCCAGCAGCCCAAAGACAGCTCTCTATGGCTACACCTTC.